This entry lists 5 T cell receptor beta chains sequenced from one sample in a study of CD8+CD57+ T cells in acquired aplastic anemia. Genomic DNA constituted the template upon which TCR beta VDJ and CDR3 profiling was performed. TCRdb used MiXCR to reprocess the reads, holding one entry per CDR3 protein. The table has around 430,000 distinct CDR3 sequences, around 30% seen once. CD8+CD57+ cell expansion, shown by flow cytometry, had occurred in the patients selected for sequencing. The sequenced material came from sorted CD4+, CD8+, or CD8+CD57+ T cells (not recorded which) from PBMCs. All receptors come from a human donor with aplastic anemia.

The V call is TRBV29-1, the J call TRBJ2-7, with 12 bases identical to TRBD2. V trimming: 6 bases; J trimming: 1 base; junction bases outside the gene matches: 1. Germline V gives CDR1 SQVTM, CDR2 ANQGSEA. CDR3 size: 13 residues. CDR3 bases: TGCAGCGTAGGACTAGCGGGGTCCTACGAGCAGTACTTC. This codes for CSVGLAGSYEQYF.

This clonotype was detected many times. This chain uses TRBV11-2 with TRBJ2-2; TRBD2 aligns across 11 bases. V dropped 10 bases and J dropped 7; count of bases not matched to a gene: 14. Germline CDR1 is SGHAT and CDR2 is FQNNGV. The CDR3 is made up of 16 amino acids. The CDR3 DNA follows: TGTGCCACCCGTACTAGCGGGGGACAAACAGGCGGGGAGCTGTTTTTT. The encoded protein is CATRTSGGQTGGELFF.

This clonotype occurred many times. The chain uses TRBV7-2 and TRBJ2-5; 7 nucleotides agree with TRBD2. CDR1 is SGHTA and CDR2 is FQGNSA in the germline V gene. The CDR3 is 15 residues long. Germline trimming cut 2 bases from V and 4 bases from J; bases unmatched to any gene: 7. The CDR3: CASSLPSGGVETQYF. Here the CDR3 DNA reads TGTGCCAGCAGCTTACCTAGTGGGGGGGTAGAGACCCAGTACTTC.

This chain links TRBV20-1 with TRBJ2-5, with 9 positions matching TRBD2. This CDR3 has 13 amino acids. Germline loops: CDR1 DFQATT, CDR2 SNEGSKA (reference sequence). The CDR3 protein is CRLAGENQETQYF. CDR3 DNA sequence: TGCAGATTAGCGGGGGAAAACCAAGAGACCCAGTACTTC.

The rearrangement links TRBV6-1 to TRBJ1-2, with D tentatively TRBD1 (5 bases). V was pared by 7 bases and J by 6 bases, with 15 bases between. The CDR3 sequence is 13 residues long. Germline V lookup: CDR1 MNHNS, CDR2 SASEGT. CDR3 DNA sequence: TGTGCCAGCAAAGTCGGGCAGGGCGATGGCTACACCTTC. It is translated as CASKVGQGDGYTF.